Presented here are 12 T cell receptor beta chains from one specimen sequenced in a study of response to subunit inactivated influenza vaccine. TCRdb itself ran the RT-PCR reads through MiXCR, one entry per CDR3 protein. The sample has approximately 490,000 distinct CDR3 sequences, 6% to 9% seen once; the top ten hold roughly 14%. The starting material was PBMCs from blood, obtained around 25 months after vaccination. These receptors were obtained from a man between 50 and 69 years old who received an inactivated influenza vaccine.

This clonotype was observed a handful of times. The rearrangement links TRBV2 to TRBJ1-1; 8 positions match TRBD1. V gave up 2 bases and J gave up 4 bases; unmatched junction bases: 9. The CDR3 contains 16 residues. Germline values: CDR1 SNHLY, CDR2 FYNNEI. The CDR3, as DNA: TGTGCCAGCAGTGAACCCAGGGGGCGCCCCCGCACTGAAGCTTTCTTT. This codes for CASSEPRGRPRTEAFF.

This clonotype appeared many times. The rearrangement joins TRBV9 to TRBJ2-7, with D unclear. V lost 2 bases to trimming and J lost 3 bases, with 15 bases between them. The germline V gene has CDR1 SGDLS and CDR2 YYNGEE. CDR3 length equals 15 residues. CDR3 sequence reads: CASSVKGSTSYEQYF. CDR3 nucleotides: TGTGCCAGCAGCGTTAAAGGGTCCACCAGCTACGAGCAGTACTTC.

Many counts were recorded for this clonotype. The CDR3 DNA follows: TGTGCCAGCAGCTTAGCCATGGGACTAGAGAAGTTCTTC. Protein: CASSLAMGLEKFF. The chain joins TRBV7-2 to TRBJ2-1, with 8 positions matching TRBD2. Germline CDR1 and CDR2: SGHTA and FQGNSA. The V segment lost 0 bases and the J segment 14 bases; nucleotides outside the gene matches: 6. CDR3 length: 13 amino acids.

The rearrangement links TRBV6-1 to TRBJ2-6, with TRBD2 identical over 11 bases. The V and J ends lost 7 bases and 2 bases, in that order; junction bases with no gene match: 4. Germline V lookup: CDR1 MNHNS, CDR2 SASEGT. The CDR3 is 16 residues long. CDR3 DNA sequence: TGTGCCAGCACACTAGCGGGAGCCCCTGGGGCCAACGTCCTGACTTTC. Residues: CASTLAGAPGANVLTF.

This sequence joins TRBV3-1 and TRBJ1-1; 9 nucleotides line up with TRBD1. The CDR3 loop spans 14 amino acids. CDR1 and CDR2 (germline): LGHDT, YNNKEL (reference sequence). V shed 5 bases, J shed 4 bases, and the junction held 5 bases outside the gene matches. CDR3 amino acids: CASSYTGGGTEAFF. In DNA form, the CDR3 reads TGTGCCAGCAGCTACACAGGGGGCGGCACTGAAGCTTTCTTT. Complete variable domain (other parts from reference TRBV3-1 and TRBJ1-1): DTAVSQTPKYLVTQMGNDKSIKCEQNLGHDTMYWYKQDSKKFLKIMFSYNNKELIINETVPNRFSPKSPDKAHLNLHINSLELGDSAVYFCASSYTGGGTEAFFGQGTRLTVV.

This clonotype turned up a few times. V gene TRBV6-1 combines with J gene TRBJ1-2; a weak D match, TRBD1 (5 bases). The germline V and J ends were trimmed by 4 bases and 4 bases, with 10 bases remaining between them. The CDR3 is 13 residues long. Germline assignment: CDR1 MNHNS and CDR2 SASEGT. The CDR3 DNA reads TGTGCCAGCAGTGTCAATGGGGGCTATGGCTACACCTTC. It specifies CASSVNGGYGYTF.

The rearrangement uses TRBV6-6 and TRBJ2-7; no clear D gene. The V and J ends lost 4 bases and 3 bases respectively, with 10 bases between them. The CDR3 extends over 13 amino acids. In germline, CDR1 is MNHNY, CDR2 SVGAGI (reference sequence). CDR3 bases: TGTGCCAGCAGTTTAGACGAAGACTACGAGCAGTACTTC. This translates into CASSLDEDYEQYF.

The chain is built from TRBV5-1 and TRBJ1-6; 7 nucleotides match TRBD1. Germline V lookup: CDR1 SGHRS, CDR2 YFSETQ. The length of the CDR3 is 15 residues. V dropped 5 bases and J dropped 9; count of bases not matched to a gene: 11. The CDR3 nucleotides read TGCGCCAGCAGACGCGGACAGGAGGTGAGTTCACCCCTCCACTTT. It specifies CASRRGQEVSSPLHF. The full variable domain, completed using reference TRBV5-1 and TRBJ1-6, is KAGVTQTPRYLIKTRGQQVTLSCSPISGHRSVSWYQQTPGQGLQFLFEYFSETQRNKGNFPGRFSGRQFSNSRSEMNVSTLELGDSALYLCASRRGQEVSSPLHFGNGTRLTVT.

V and J are TRBV5-1 and TRBJ2-2, with a tentative D call TRBD1 (6 bases). The CDR3 has 13 residues. The V gene lost 5 bases and the J gene lost 6 bases, with 11 bases spanning the gap. Germline CDR1 reads SGHRS; CDR2 reads YFSETQ. CDR3 protein: CASRPGVSGELFF. The CDR3 DNA sequence: TGCGCCAGCAGACCAGGGGTTTCCGGGGAGCTGTTTTTT.

The rearrangement uses TRBV2 and TRBJ1-2; 12 nucleotides align to TRBD1. The junction had 13 bases not matched to a gene; V was cut back by 6 bases and J by 8 bases. Germline CDR1 SNHLY, CDR2 FYNNEI. The CDR3 consists of 16 residues. The CDR3 DNA reads TGTGCCAGCAGCCCTGACAATTCCGGGACAGGGGGCGGCTACACCTTC. It is translated as CASSPDNSGTGGGYTF.

This clonotype has just a few counts. The chain couples TRBV5-1 to TRBJ2-3, with 8 positions matching TRBD2. This CDR3 spans 16 amino acids. The V gene end was trimmed by 4 bases and the J gene end by 4 bases; junction bases not matched to a gene: 11. Germline CDR1 SGHRS, CDR2 YFSETQ. In nucleotides, the CDR3 is TGCGCCAGCAGCATTTCGTCGGCGGGGGGCCCAGATACGCAGTATTTT. Amino acids: CASSISSAGGPDTQYF. Looking up the rest from reference TRBV5-1 and TRBJ2-3 gives the full variable domain: KAGVTQTPRYLIKTRGQQVTLSCSPISGHRSVSWYQQTPGQGLQFLFEYFSETQRNKGNFPGRFSGRQFSNSRSEMNVSTLELGDSALYLCASSISSAGGPDTQYFGPGTRLTVL.

The V gene is TRBV12-3 or TRBV12-4, the J gene TRBJ1-2; weak D call: TRBD1 (5 bases). Trimming removed 7 bases from V and 0 bases from J, with 12 bases in between. The CDR3 consists of 14 residues. Written as DNA, the CDR3 is TGTGCCAGCACTTTGGGGGAGACTAACTATGGCTACACCTTC. It translates to CASTLGETNYGYTF.